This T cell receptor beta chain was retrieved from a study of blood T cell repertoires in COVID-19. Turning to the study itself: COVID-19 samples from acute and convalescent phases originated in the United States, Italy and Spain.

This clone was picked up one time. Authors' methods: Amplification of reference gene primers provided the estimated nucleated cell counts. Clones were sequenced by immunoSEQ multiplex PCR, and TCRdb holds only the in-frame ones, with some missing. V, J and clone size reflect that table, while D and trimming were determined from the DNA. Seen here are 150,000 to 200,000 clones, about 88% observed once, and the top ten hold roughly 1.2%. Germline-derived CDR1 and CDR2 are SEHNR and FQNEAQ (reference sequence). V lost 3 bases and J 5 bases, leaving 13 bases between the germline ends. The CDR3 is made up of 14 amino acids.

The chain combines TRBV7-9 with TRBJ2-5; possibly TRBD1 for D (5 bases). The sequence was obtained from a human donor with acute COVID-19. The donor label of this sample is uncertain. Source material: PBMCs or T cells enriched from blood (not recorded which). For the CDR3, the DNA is TGTGCCAGCAGCTTTAAGGGGCCTGATGAGACCCAGTACTTC. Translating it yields CASSFKGPDETQYF. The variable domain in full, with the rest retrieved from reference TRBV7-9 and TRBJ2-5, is DTGVSQNPRHKITKRGQNVTFRCDPISEHNRLYWYRQTLGQGPEFLTYFQNEAQLEKSRLLSDRFSAERPKGSFSTLEIQRTEQGDSAMYLCASSFKGPDETQYFGPGTRLLVL.